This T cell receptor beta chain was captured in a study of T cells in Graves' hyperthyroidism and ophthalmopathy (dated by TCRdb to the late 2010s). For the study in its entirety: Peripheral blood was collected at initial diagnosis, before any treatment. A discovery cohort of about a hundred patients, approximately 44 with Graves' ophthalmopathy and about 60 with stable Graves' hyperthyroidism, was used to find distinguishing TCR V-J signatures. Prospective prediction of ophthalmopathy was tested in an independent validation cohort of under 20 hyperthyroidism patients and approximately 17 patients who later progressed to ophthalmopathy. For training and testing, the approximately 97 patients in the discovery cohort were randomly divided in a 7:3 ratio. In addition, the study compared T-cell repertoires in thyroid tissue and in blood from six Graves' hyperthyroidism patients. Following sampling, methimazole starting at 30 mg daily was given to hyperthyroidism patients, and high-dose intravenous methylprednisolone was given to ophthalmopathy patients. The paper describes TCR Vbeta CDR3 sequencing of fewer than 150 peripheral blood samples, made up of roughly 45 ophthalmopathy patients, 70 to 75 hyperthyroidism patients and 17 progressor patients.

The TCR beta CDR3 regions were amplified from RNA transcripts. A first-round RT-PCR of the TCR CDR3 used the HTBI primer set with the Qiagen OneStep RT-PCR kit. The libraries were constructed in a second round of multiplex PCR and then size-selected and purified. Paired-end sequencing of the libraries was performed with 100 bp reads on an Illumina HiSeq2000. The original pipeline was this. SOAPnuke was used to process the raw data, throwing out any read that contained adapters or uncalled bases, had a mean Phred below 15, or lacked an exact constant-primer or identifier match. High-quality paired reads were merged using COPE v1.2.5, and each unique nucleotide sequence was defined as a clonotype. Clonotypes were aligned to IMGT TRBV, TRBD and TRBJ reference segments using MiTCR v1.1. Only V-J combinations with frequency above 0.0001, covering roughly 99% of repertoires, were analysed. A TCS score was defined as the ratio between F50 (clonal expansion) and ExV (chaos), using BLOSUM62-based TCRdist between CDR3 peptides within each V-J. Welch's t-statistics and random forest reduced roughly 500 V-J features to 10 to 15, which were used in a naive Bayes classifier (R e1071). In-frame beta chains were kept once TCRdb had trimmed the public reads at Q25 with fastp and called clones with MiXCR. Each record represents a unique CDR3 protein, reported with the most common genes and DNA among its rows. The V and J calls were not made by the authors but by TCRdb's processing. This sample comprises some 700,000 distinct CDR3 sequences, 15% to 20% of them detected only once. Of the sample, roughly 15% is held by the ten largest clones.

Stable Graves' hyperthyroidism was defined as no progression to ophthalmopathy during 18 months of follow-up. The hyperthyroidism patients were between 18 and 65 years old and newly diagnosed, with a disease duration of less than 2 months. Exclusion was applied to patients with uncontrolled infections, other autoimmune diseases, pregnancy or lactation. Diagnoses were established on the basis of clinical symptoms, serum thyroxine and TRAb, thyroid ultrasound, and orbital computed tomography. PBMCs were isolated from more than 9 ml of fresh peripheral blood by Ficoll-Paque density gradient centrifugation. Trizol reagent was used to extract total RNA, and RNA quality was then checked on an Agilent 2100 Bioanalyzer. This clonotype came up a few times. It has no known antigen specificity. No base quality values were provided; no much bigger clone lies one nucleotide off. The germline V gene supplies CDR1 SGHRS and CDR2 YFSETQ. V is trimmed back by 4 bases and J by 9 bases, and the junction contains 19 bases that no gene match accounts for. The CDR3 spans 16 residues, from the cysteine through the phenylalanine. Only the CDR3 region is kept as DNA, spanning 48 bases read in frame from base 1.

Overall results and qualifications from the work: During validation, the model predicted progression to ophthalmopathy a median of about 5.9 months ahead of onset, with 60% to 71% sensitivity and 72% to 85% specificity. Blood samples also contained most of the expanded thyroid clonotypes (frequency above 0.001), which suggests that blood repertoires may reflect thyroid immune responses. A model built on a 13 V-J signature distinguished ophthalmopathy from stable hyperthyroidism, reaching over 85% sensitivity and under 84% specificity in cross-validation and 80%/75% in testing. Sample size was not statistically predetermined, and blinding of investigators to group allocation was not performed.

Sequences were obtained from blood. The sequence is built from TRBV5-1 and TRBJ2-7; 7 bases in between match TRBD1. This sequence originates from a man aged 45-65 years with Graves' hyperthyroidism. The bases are TGCGCCAGCAGCCGCCATCCGGGGACAGTAGTACAGTCGCAGTACTTC. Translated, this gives CASSRHPGTVVQSQYF.